This TCR beta chain was observed in a study of patients and donors after allogeneic stem cell transplantation. TCRdb ran MiXCR on the RT-PCR reads and lists one entry per CDR3 protein. The sample lists 150,000 to 200,000 distinct CDR3 sequences, 30% seen once, with around 3% in the top ten. CDR1 MNHEY and CDR2 SVGAGI come from the germline V gene. Between the trimmed V and J ends, which lost 0 bases and 0 bases, there was a span of 9 bases. The CDR3 length is 15 residues. The chain links TRBV6-5 to TRBJ2-7; no reliable D call. This receptor was identified in a human donor who was either an allogeneic HSCT recipient or a stem cell or donor lymphocyte infusion donor (not recorded which). It is not recorded whose cells these are; they may come from a transplant donor. Sequenced input: blood, either unsorted or a sorted T cell fraction (not recorded which). DNA of the CDR3: TGTGCCAGCAGTTACTCTTCCTGGGCCTCCTACGAGCAGTACTTC. Its translation: CASSYSSWASYEQYF.